This T cell receptor beta chain was observed in a study of lymphopenia after photon versus proton radiotherapy (dated by TCRdb to between 2018 and 2021). Concerning the study at large: The immunological effects of photon versus proton radiation therapy were compared in patients with gastrointestinal tumors who developed high-grade lymphopenia. The 15 to 25 patients in the cohort had gastrointestinal tumors, were treated with either photon or proton therapy, and subsequently developed lymphopenia. The study aimed to characterize how the two radiation modalities differ in their impact on the immune system.

The investigation overall reported the following: After the lymphocyte count nadir, oligoclonal expansion, especially of CD8+ Temra cells, was observed in photon-treated repertoires, and the drop in diversity was driven by this expansion. Among patients across the cohort who died, overall survival time showed an inverse correlation with a larger post-nadir drop in TCR diversity. The survival association was examined only in patients who died, and the authors described better survival with proton therapy as a possibility, not as a demonstrated result. During treatment, patients who received proton therapy stayed relatively stable, whereas patients who received photon therapy lost naive T cells and TCR diversity and gained effector/memory populations.

With regard to this clone: Its antigen is currently not known. No much larger clonotype is one base removed from it; base qualities were not supplied.

Receptors were amplified or captured by the immunoSEQ multiplex PCR assay. Deep sequencing of rearranged TCR beta loci, alongside multiparametric flow cytometry, was used to profile T cell repertoires. The source is immuneACCESS, and TCRdb retained only in-frame sequences with V and J called. Part of the clones is not carried over; for the studies checked, unresolved V genes explain less than half of this, and the remainder is unexplained. Counted in this sample were 70,000 or so clones; just under 95% of them appeared once. The ten largest clonotypes hold about 2.2% of the sample. This material consisted of peripheral blood, taken from a patient treated with photon-based radiotherapy. This TCR came from a woman between 40 and 50 years old with cholangiocarcinoma.

The nucleotides read TGTGCCAGTAGGGACAGGGGGTTCTCTGGAAACACCATATATTTT. Translated, it gives CASRDRGFSGNTIYF. This chain joins TRBV19 to TRBJ1-3; TRBD1 matches 10 bases in the middle. The germline V gene (reference sequence) specifies LNHDA as CDR1 and SQIVND as CDR2. The CDR3 numbers 15 residues from cysteine through phenylalanine. The DNA shown is the 45-base CDR3, in frame from base 1. Trimming removed 6 bases from V and 0 bases from J; the gene matches leave 2 bases unexplained.